The T cell receptor (beta chain) described here comes from a study of shared clonotypes between healthy human individuals (dated by TCRdb to the early 2020s). Study-level background: A couple of women and a few men aged 18 to 49 years were included in the cohort. To estimate repertoire size and how much clonotypes are shared between individuals, the study performed deep sequencing of blood TCR repertoires from 4 to 6 healthy adults. Different laboratories and diverse techniques were used to prepare libraries and sequence TCR repertoires, to increase sequencing depth and limit assay-specific biases. Each donor's leukapheresis produced roughly between about 0.9 and 9.5 billion PBMCs. Per donor, three plates each were used for CD4 naive and CD4 memory, two for CD8 naive, and one for CD8 memory. Points the paper makes about the study in general: Higher generation probabilities were observed for clonotypes shared by all four sorted-subset donors than for non-shared clonotypes. Based on pairwise subsampling, the degree of clonotype sharing among donors was expected to be affected by sequencing depth. Estimated clonotype richness was generally larger for naive than for memory subsets. Sampling was limited to blood, and TCR repertoires in tissue likely differ from TCR repertoires in blood. The small number of donors limited the genetic and exposure-history diversity represented. Across a few donors, 5% to 6% of naive CD4, more than 3% of naive CD8, around 2.1% of memory CD4, and about 0.44% of memory CD8 clonotypes were shared. Even with the large sequencing depth, rarefaction of the sorted-subset datasets indicated that sequencing was incomplete.

CD8 naive samples were obtained by positive selection for CCR7 among CD45RO-negative cells, yielding a CD45RA+CCR7+ population from which TemRA cells were excluded. The donors were healthy, HIV-negative adults who had no recently reported acute infections or vaccinations. All donors were Caucasian adults living in Nashville, Tennessee, USA. Blood was collected by leukapheresis, and PBMCs were isolated by Ficoll-Histopaque density gradient centrifugation and then cryopreserved in liquid nitrogen vapor phase. Analytical flow cytometry was used to check the purity and quantity of each magnetically sorted T cell population. Genomic DNA was isolated from each sorted fraction and quantified by UV absorbance on a Nanodrop 2000c. Using the deep immunoSEQ assay, multiplex PCR amplified TCR CDR3 regions from genomic DNA. Extracted genomic DNA from each cell subset was spread evenly across all wells of several immunoSEQ 96-well plates, with each plate serving as a replicate. Each replicate PCR for sorted subsets received around 0.2 ug genomic DNA, equal to roughly 33,000 T cell genomes. Purified libraries were measured with a Qubit 3.0 fluorometer, size-checked on a Bioanalyzer 2100, and measured again with the KAPA Library Quantification kit. A separate single-read 150-cycle Illumina NextSeq 550 flow cell was used to sequence each immunoSEQ 96-well plate. As for the original processing: Because the immunoSEQ output held only junctional sequences and lacked quality scores, the filtering could not match the filtering applied to full-length reads. To assign V/J genes and CDR3, sequences were annotated using PyIR, a Python wrapper for IgBLAST v1.9, with IMGT germline references. Any read was removed if the V/J assignment was weak (E-value above 1e-6), the CDR3 was missing, or the read contained stop codons, out-of-frame junctions, or ambiguous translated residues. V3J clonotypes were defined by identical inferred V gene, J gene, and CDR3 amino acid sequence. Percentage overlap between repertoires was calculated by dividing the number of shared unique clonotypes by the size of the smaller repertoire. Three approaches were used to assess repertoire richness: RTK rarefaction, the Chao1 estimator, and Recon v2.1 estimates of unobserved clonotypes. Generation probabilities for all TCRbeta clonotypes obtained by the gDNA method from a handful of donors were computed using OLGA. TCRdb limited this immuneACCESS table to in-frame rearrangements with V and J called. A share of clones is missing; checked studies link under half to unresolved V genes, and the rest is unexplained. The DNA gave D and trimming, while V, J and clone size come from that table. A total of around 560,000 clones appear in this sample, approximately 95% of them only once. The top ten clonotypes cover around 0.11% of the sample.

A note on this clone: Its antigen is unknown. No much larger clonotype is one base removed from it; base qualities were not supplied.

The CDR3 goes from the cysteine to the phenylalanine over 19 residues. Only CDR3 DNA remains: 57 bases, in frame from the first base. CDR1 and CDR2 are drawn from the germline V gene: SGHVS, FQNEAQ. V loses 1 base at its end and J loses 3 bases; junction bases beyond the gene matches: 10. The receptor comes from a woman under 40 in good health. Input material: naive CD8+ T cells sorted from blood. What this sample's cell subset or site label stands for: CD45RA+CCR7+. The V gene is TRBV7-8 and the J gene is TRBJ2-6; TRBD2 fits 9 bases in the junction. The CDR3 reads CASSLVLAGSLYGANVLTF. The base sequence is TGTGCCAGCAGCTTAGTCCTAGCGGGAAGTCTCTATGGGGCCAACGTCCTGACTTTC.